This T cell receptor beta chain originates from a study of T cell clusters in autoimmune cytopenias. This clonotype counts as medium-sized by frequency. Antigen specificity is unknown. Overall study results and limits: The T cell clusters came from computational analysis alone and lack functional validation.

TRB amplification used 250 ng of peripheral blood genomic DNA. Germline V gene data show CDR1 as MNHNS and CDR2 as SASEGT. The CDR3 spans 17 residues. One tube held mixed TRB-A and TRB-B primer pools for touch-down PCR. TCRdb re-called the multiplex PCR reads; every CDR3 protein appears as one record, without DNA. The table lists under 8,000 distinct CDR3 sequences. These data were likewise used in another study, on T cell repertoires in aging, cancer and after chemotherapy. From that paper: Roughly 10 million TCR reads made up the full dataset.

This TCR derives from a human donor in good health. The chain employs TRBV6-1 and TRBJ2-1; the D call of TRBD1 rests on TCRdb alone, since no DNA is present to check it. What was sequenced was peripheral blood. The chain's CDR3 is CASIYLGQGSVYNEQFF.